Following are 20 T cell receptor beta chains from one sample sequenced in a study of OX40 agonist ivuxolimab in advanced cancers. The protocol was immunoSEQ multiplex PCR, while the TCRdb copy is restricted to in-frame clones and leaves out a portion. The data contain 45,000 to 60,000 clones, about 83% of them seen just once; the ten biggest clones take up 10%. The sample was CD4+ or CD8+ T cells sorted from blood, taken in a trial of the OX40 agonist ivuxolimab. The receptor set was obtained from an adult with an advanced solid tumor such as melanoma, head and neck, liver or kidney cancer.

The V gene is TRBV9, the J gene TRBJ2-7, with D perhaps being TRBD1 or TRBD2 (5 bases each). Germline CDR1 is SGDLS and CDR2 is YYNGEE. The CDR3 spans 15 residues. With 4 bases removed from V and 2 bases from J, the gap between germline ends came to 16 bases. CDR3 sequence: CASSPWGTATYEQYF. The CDR3 DNA follows: TGTGCCAGCAGCCCCTGGGGGACGGCAACCTACGAGCAGTACTTC.

The rearrangement links TRBV6-5 to TRBJ2-7; 15 positions match TRBD2. V lost 6 bases, J lost 4 bases, and 1 base stayed unmatched. The CDR3 runs to 14 residues. CDR1 is MNHEY and CDR2 is SVGAGI in the germline V gene. The CDR3 loop is CASRGLAGGYEQYF. CDR3 DNA: TGTGCCAGCAGAGGACTAGCGGGAGGGTACGAGCAGTACTTC.

The V and J genes are TRBV4-1 and TRBJ1-4; D is uncertain. The CDR3 spans 15 residues. Trimming removed 0 bases from V and 4 bases from J, with 9 bases in between. CDR1 and CDR2 (germline): MGHRA, YSYEKL. The CDR3 is CASSQDPLYNEKLFF. CDR3 bases: TGCGCCAGCAGCCAAGATCCCCTTTATAATGAAAAACTGTTTTTT.

The chain couples TRBV6-5 to TRBJ1-1; TRBD1 aligns across 7 bases. V shed 1 base and J 0 bases; nucleotides not matched to a gene: 5. The CDR3 sequence is 16 residues long. Germline CDR1 is MNHEY and CDR2 is SVGAGI. In DNA, the CDR3 is TGTGCCAGCAGTTACTTAGCGGGACAGCTGAACACTGAAGCTTTCTTT. It encodes CASSYLAGQLNTEAFF.

The chain recombines TRBV7-9 with TRBJ1-1; D might be TRBD1 (5 bases). Trimming left V 3 bases short and J 1 base short, with 15 bases between. Germline V CDR1 and CDR2: SEHNR, FQNEAQ (reference sequence). The CDR3 spans 16 residues. The CDR3 reads CASSLIGAPKNTEAFF. CDR3 nucleotide sequence: TGTGCCAGCAGCTTGATAGGGGCCCCCAAGAACACTGAAGCTTTCTTT.

J is TRBJ1-2 and V is TRBV4-3; the match to TRBD1 covers 9 bases. The CDR3 spans 15 residues. V was pared by 2 bases and J by 6 bases, with 7 bases of the junction left unmatched. CDR1 is LGHNA, CDR2 YSLEER, per germline. CDR3 DNA sequence: TGCGCCAGCAGCCAATTTAACAGGGGGCAGGATGGCTACACCTTC. Translated: CASSQFNRGQDGYTF.

The V gene is TRBV11-2, the J gene TRBJ1-5; D remains unclear. Germline loops: CDR1 SGHAT, CDR2 FQNNGV. The CDR3 has 15 amino acids. Trimming cost V 1 base and J 6 bases, with 13 bases left between them. The CDR3 DNA is TGTGCCAGCAGCTTAGCCAGCAACGGGATTCAGCCCCAGCATTTT. This encodes CASSLASNGIQPQHF.

The chain is built from TRBV29-1 and TRBJ2-3; no definite D call. Germline V gene lookup returns CDR1 SQVTM and CDR2 ANQGSEA. This CDR3 is built from 13 residues. In nucleotides, the CDR3 is TGCACTCTCACCAGTTTTTCTCGGGATACGCAGTATTTT. This sequence encodes CTLTSFSRDTQYF.

In its sample, this clone was seen once. The V call is TRBV15, the J call TRBJ2-3, with TRBD2 identical over 9 bases. This CDR3 is built from 14 residues. Germline V lookup: CDR1 LNHNV, CDR2 YYDKDF (reference sequence). J gave up 8 bases and V 1 base, and 4 bases lay outside the gene matches. The CDR3 DNA is TGTGCCACCAGCAGAGTACTAGCGGGTCCTACGCAGTATTTT. Protein product: CATSRVLAGPTQYF.

The count of this clone is one. The chain joins TRBV4-1 to TRBJ1-5; unclear D gene. The V and J ends lost 3 bases and 4 bases respectively, with 4 bases between them. The length of the CDR3 is 12 residues. Germline V CDR1 and CDR2: MGHRA, YSYEKL. The CDR3 region is CASSQGNQPQHF. The CDR3 DNA sequence: TGCGCCAGCAGCCAGGGAAATCAGCCCCAGCATTTT.

The rearrangement links TRBV7-9 to TRBJ1-1; D unclear. The germline V and J ends were trimmed by 4 bases and 3 bases, with 6 bases remaining between them. The CDR3 has 12 residues. Germline V CDR1 and CDR2: SEHNR, FQNEAQ (reference sequence). The CDR3 sequence is CASSSWDTEAFF. CDR3 DNA sequence: TGTGCCAGCAGCTCCTGGGACACTGAAGCTTTCTTT.

The chain couples TRBV30 to TRBJ1-4; 7 bases agree with TRBD1. The CDR3 extends over 13 amino acids. Per germline, CDR1 GTSNPN and CDR2 SVGIG (reference sequence). V shed 0 bases, J shed 7 bases, and the junction held 2 bases outside the gene matches. The CDR3, as DNA: TGTGCCTGGAGTGTGGCAGGGGGTGAAAAACTGTTTTTT. Translated: CAWSVAGGEKLFF.

This chain connects TRBV19 to TRBJ2-7; D may be TRBD1 (5 bases). Germline values: CDR1 LNHDA, CDR2 SQIVND (reference sequence). V shed 2 bases and J shed 1 base, with 9 bases lying between them. CDR3 length: 14 residues. The CDR3 DNA follows: TGTGCCAGTAGTATAAGTCCAGGGTCCTACGAGCAGTACTTC. Residues: CASSISPGSYEQYF.

The chain carries TRBV11-2 and TRBJ2-7, with TRBD2 as a possible D gene (6 bases). The CDR3 sequence is 15 residues long. V lost 1 base and J lost 3, with 13 bases in between. CDR1 is SGHAT and CDR2 is FQNNGV in the germline V gene. CDR3 region: CASSLGVGGNYEQYF. CDR3 DNA: TGTGCCAGCAGCTTAGGGGTCGGGGGAAACTACGAGCAGTACTTC.

The chain carries TRBV4-3 and TRBJ1-1; no clear D. This CDR3 region has 15 residues. V lost 0 bases, J lost 1 base, and 9 bases lay in between. The germline V gene encodes CDR1 LGHNA and CDR2 YSLEER. CDR3 in DNA: TGCGCCAGCAGCCAAGATCGACCTTGGAACACTGAAGCTTTCTTT. As protein: CASSQDRPWNTEAFF.

This sequence joins TRBV11-2 and TRBJ1-5; D uncertain. V was clipped by 5 bases and J by 0 bases, with 5 bases between them. Per the germline V gene, CDR1 is SGHAT and CDR2 is FQNNGV. This CDR3 contains 13 residues. CDR3 amino acids: CASSRYSNQPQHF. CDR3 DNA: TGTGCCAGCAGCCGATATAGCAATCAGCCCCAGCATTTT.

CDR3 sequence (DNA): TGCGCCAGCAGCCAAGATCAGGGGGATCTCGGGGAACTGTTTTTT. Translating it yields CASSQDQGDLGELFF. This chain joins TRBV4-3 and TRBJ1-4; 7 bases fit TRBD1. The CDR3 extends over 15 amino acids. Germline assignment: CDR1 LGHNA and CDR2 YSLEER. The junction had 10 bases not matched to a gene; V was cut back by 0 bases and J by 12 bases.

This clone was picked up a small number of times. The rearrangement uses TRBV7-9 and TRBJ1-1; D not certain. Germline CDR1 and CDR2: SEHNR and FQNEAQ (reference sequence). The CDR3 consists of 12 residues. V was clipped by 3 bases and J by 0 bases, with 2 bases between them. CDR3 residues: CASSLMNTEAFF. Written as DNA, the CDR3 is TGTGCCAGCAGCTTGATGAACACTGAAGCTTTCTTT.

CDR3 DNA: TGTGCCAGTAGTAGGCCCGGACAAGAGACCCAGTACTTC. Translating it yields CASSRPGQETQYF. The rearrangement links TRBV19 to TRBJ2-5, with D unresolved. The V and J ends lost 4 bases and 2 bases respectively, with 8 bases between them. The CDR3 runs 13 residues. Per the germline V gene, CDR1 is LNHDA and CDR2 is SQIVND (reference sequence).

This clone was counted between two and nine times. The rearrangement joins TRBV7-9 to TRBJ2-5, with a possible D match to TRBD2 (5 bases). From germline, CDR1 is SEHNR and CDR2 FQNEAQ (reference sequence). Between the trimmed V and J ends, which lost 5 bases and 5 bases, there was a span of 12 bases. This CDR3 comprises 13 residues. CDR3 DNA: TGTGCCAGCAGCGAGACCCGCGGGGAGACCCAGTACTTC. Amino acids: CASSETRGETQYF.